The 5 T cell receptor beta chains below come from one sample, sequenced in a study of blood T cell repertoires in COVID-19. Generated by immunoSEQ multiplex PCR, the TCRdb table keeps only in-frame clones and is missing some. The sample consists of about 180,000 clones, 86% of them appearing once. The sequenced sample was peripheral blood. These receptors came from a woman in her twenties or thirties with active or convalescent COVID-19.

J is TRBJ2-7 and V is TRBV19; maybe TRBD1 (6 bases). The germline V and J ends were trimmed by 5 bases and 4 bases, with 12 bases remaining between them. The CDR3 spans 13 residues. In germline, CDR1 is LNHDA, CDR2 SQIVND (reference sequence). CDR3 region: CASSPQGIYEQYF. DNA of the CDR3: TGTGCCAGTAGTCCACAGGGAATATACGAGCAGTACTTC.

The chain links TRBV19 to TRBJ1-5; no clear D gene. The germline V gene has CDR1 LNHDA and CDR2 SQIVND (reference sequence). This CDR3 spans 14 amino acids. Trimming cost V 4 bases and J 0 bases, with 7 bases left between them. As DNA, the CDR3 is TGTGCCAGTAGTAGGCAGAATAGCAATCAGCCCCAGCATTTT. Protein: CASSRQNSNQPQHF.

This sequence joins TRBV5-1 and TRBJ2-7; 10 bases agree with TRBD2. CDR1 and CDR2 from the germline V gene are SGHRS and YFSETQ. V shed 5 bases, J shed 3 bases, and the junction held 8 bases outside the gene matches. There are 15 residues in the CDR3. CDR3 protein: CASSLSSGSGYEQYF. The CDR3 DNA reads TGCGCCAGCAGTCTATCTAGCGGGAGTGGCTACGAGCAGTACTTC. Drawing the rest from reference TRBV5-1 and TRBJ2-7, the complete variable domain is KAGVTQTPRYLIKTRGQQVTLSCSPISGHRSVSWYQQTPGQGLQFLFEYFSETQRNKGNFPGRFSGRQFSNSRSEMNVSTLELGDSALYLCASSLSSGSGYEQYFGPGTRLTVT.

The chain employs TRBV13 and TRBJ2-3; 8 bases map to TRBD2. V dropped 4 bases and J dropped 4; count of bases not matched to a gene: 10. Per the germline V gene, CDR1 is PRHDT and CDR2 is FYEKMQ (reference sequence). The CDR3 has 16 residues. The CDR3 sequence is CASSYPGGTSADTQYF. For the CDR3, the DNA is TGTGCCAGCAGCTACCCGGGGGGGACGTCGGCAGATACGCAGTATTTT.

The chain combines TRBV14 with TRBJ1-2, with a possible D match to TRBD1 (6 bases). CDR1 and CDR2 from the germline V gene are SGHDN and FVKESK. Trimming pared 3 bases from V and 4 bases from J, leaving 15 bases between. The CDR3 runs 15 residues. DNA for the CDR3: TGTGCCAGCAGCCAGACCCCCAGGGGCCTCTATGGCTACACCTTC. It yields the protein CASSQTPRGLYGYTF.